This is a list of T cell receptor beta chains from one sample in a study of cytomegalovirus exposure and HLA in healthy donors. The assay was immunoSEQ multiplex PCR, and TCRdb's table has in-frame clones only and misses some. The top ten clones hold approximately 0.9% of a sample with fewer than 350,000 clones, roughly 90% of them seen once. Source material: PBMCs. These receptors were obtained from a woman under 30 in good health and CMV-seronegative. CDR3s include the opening cysteine and the closing phenylalanine or tryptophan. D genes are given only for firm matches. Part of the rows lack a size; the others show once, few, many or a class for expanded clones.

>.|.|14|TRBV7-2|TRBJ2-3
CASSFLSVADTQYF
TGTGCCAGCAGCTTCCTTAGCGTTGCAGATACGCAGTATTTT
>.|.|11|TRBV28|TRBJ1-1
CVHQENTEAFF
TGTGTCCATCAGGAGAACACTGAAGCTTTCTTT
>once|TRBD2|16|TRBV28|TRBJ2-1
CASSLGLAGGANEQFF
TGTGCCAGCAGTTTGGGACTAGCGGGAGGTGCCAATGAGCAGTTCTTC
>.|TRBD2|17|TRBV27|TRBJ2-7
CASSRSSGSLTHYEQYF
TGTGCCAGCAGTCGCTCTAGCGGGAGCCTTACTCACTACGAGCAGTACTTC
>.|.|15|TRBV4-1|TRBJ1-1
CASSRQGAVGPEAFF
TGCGCCAGCAGCCGCCAGGGTGCGGTAGGCCCTGAAGCTTTCTTT
>once|TRBD1|12|TRBV6-5|TRBJ1-2
CASTTGGSGYTF
TGTGCCAGCACGACAGGGGGCAGCGGCTACACCTTC
>.|TRBD1|13|TRBV10-2|TRBJ2-5
CASNRGREETQYF
TGCGCCAGCAACAGGGGCAGGGAAGAGACCCAGTACTTC
>.|.|13|TRBV5-1|TRBJ1-5
CASSLRGDGPQHF
TGCGCCAGCAGCTTGCGGGGGGACGGGCCCCAGCATTTT
>.|TRBD1|12|TRBV27|TRBJ1-5
CATGTGDQPQHF
TGTGCCACCGGGACAGGGGATCAGCCCCAGCATTTT
>.|.|15|TRBV7-8|TRBJ1-3
CASSTTGSSGNTIYF
TGTGCCAGCAGTACGACAGGTAGCTCTGGAAACACCATATATTTT
>once|.|15|TRBV6-6|TRBJ2-1
CASSYSLALYNEQFF
TGTGCCAGCAGTTACTCGCTAGCGCTTTACAATGAGCAGTTCTTC
>few|.|15|TRBV6-1|TRBJ2-3
CASSDRRRITDTQYF
TGTGCCAGCAGTGATAGGAGGCGGATCACAGATACGCAGTATTTT
>.|TRBD1|13|TRBV7-2|TRBJ2-7
CASSNRDSREQYF
TGTGCCAGCAGCAACCGGGACAGCCGGGAGCAGTACTTC
>.|TRBD2|15|TRBV11-2|TRBJ2-1
CASSLGREGLGEQFF
TGTGCCAGCAGCCTGGGGCGGGAGGGCCTGGGTGAGCAGTTCTTC
>once|TRBD2|15|TRBV6-5|TRBJ2-3
CASGPPNRAGATQYF
TGTGCCAGCGGTCCCCCCAATCGAGCGGGAGCAACGCAGTATTTT
>once|.|15|TRBV16|TRBJ2-1
CASASRVALHNEQFF
TGTGCCAGCGCTAGTAGAGTAGCCCTTCACAATGAGCAGTTCTTC
>.|TRBD2|17|TRBV28|TRBJ2-3
CASSSLGLAGSADTQYF
TGTGCCAGCAGTTCCCTCGGACTAGCGGGAAGCGCAGATACGCAGTATTTT
>.|TRBD1|16|TRBV19|TRBJ2-7
CASSNPGQGAGNEQYF
TGTGCCAGTAGTAACCCGGGACAGGGGGCGGGGAACGAGCAGTACTTC
>.|.|13|TRBV25-1|TRBJ2-7
CASSEVGVYEQYF
TGTGCCAGCAGTGAAGTCGGGGTTTACGAGCAGTACTTC
>.|TRBD2|17|TRBV5-6|TRBJ2-2
CASSFDLLAGGTGELFF
TGTGCCAGCAGCTTTGACTTACTAGCGGGAGGCACCGGGGAGCTGTTTTTT
>.|.|15|TRBV25-1|TRBJ2-2
CASSEGTRHTGELFF
TGTGCCAGCAGTGAGGGGACACGCCACACCGGGGAGCTGTTTTTT
>.|.|13|TRBV6-4|TRBJ2-7
CASSVDALRGQYF
TGTGCCAGCAGTGTTGATGCGCTACGAGGGCAGTACTTC
>.|TRBD1|16|TRBV11-2|TRBJ2-1
CASSDITGVPYNEQFF
TGTGCCAGCAGCGACATCACAGGGGTGCCCTACAATGAGCAGTTCTTC